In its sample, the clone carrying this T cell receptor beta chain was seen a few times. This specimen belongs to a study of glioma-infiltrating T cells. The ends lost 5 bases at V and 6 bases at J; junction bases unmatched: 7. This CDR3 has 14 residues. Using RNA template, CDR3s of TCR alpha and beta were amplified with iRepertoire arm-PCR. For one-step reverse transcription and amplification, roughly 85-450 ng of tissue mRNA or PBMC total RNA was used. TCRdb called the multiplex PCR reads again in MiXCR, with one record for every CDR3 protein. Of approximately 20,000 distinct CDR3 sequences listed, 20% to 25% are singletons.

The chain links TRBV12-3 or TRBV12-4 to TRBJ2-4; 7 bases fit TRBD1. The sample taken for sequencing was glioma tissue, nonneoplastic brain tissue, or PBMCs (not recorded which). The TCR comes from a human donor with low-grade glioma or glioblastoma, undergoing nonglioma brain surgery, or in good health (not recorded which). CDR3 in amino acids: CASSPQGVSNIQYF. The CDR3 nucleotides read TGTGCCAGCAGTCCGCAGGGGGTATCAAACATTCAGTACTTC.